Below are 8 T cell receptor beta chains sequenced from a single sample in a study of T-cell reconstitution after alpha-beta-depleted transplantation in children. A TCRbeta library incorporating unique molecular identifiers was prepared. TCRdb itself ran the PCR reads through MiXCR, one entry per CDR3 protein. The data hold roughly 110,000 distinct CDR3 sequences, with 10% observed a single time. This material consisted of PBMCs, taken before TCRalphabeta/CD19-depleted stem cell transplant. These receptors originate from a boy between 2 and 10 years old with acute lymphoblastic leukemia, due to receive a stem cell transplant.

V gene TRBV25-1 combines with J gene TRBJ2-7; 11 positions agree with TRBD2. V shed 3 bases, J shed 3 bases, and the junction held 13 bases outside the gene matches. This CDR3 has 18 residues. Looked up from germline, CDR1 is MGHDK and CDR2 is SYGVNS. The CDR3, as DNA: TGTGCCAGCAGTGAGGGCGCGGGACTAGCGGAAAAAAACTACGAGCAGTACTTC. This encodes CASSEGAGLAEKNYEQYF.

This clonotype was picked up many times. The chain couples TRBV4-1 to TRBJ1-5; D may be TRBD1 (6 bases). Trimming left V 6 bases short and J 0 bases short, with 12 bases between. This CDR3 comprises 15 residues. From germline, CDR1 is MGHRA and CDR2 YSYEKL. The CDR3: CASRNRENSNQPQHF. The CDR3 region has the DNA TGCGCCAGCAGGAACAGGGAAAATAGCAATCAGCCCCAGCATTTT.

The J gene is TRBJ2-7, the V gene TRBV6-1; D remains unclear. Germline values: CDR1 MNHNS, CDR2 SASEGT. The germline V and J ends were trimmed by 6 bases and 2 bases, with 17 bases remaining between them. This CDR3 contains 15 residues. CDR3 loop: CASRKKRLGPYEQYF. DNA for the CDR3: TGTGCCAGCAGAAAAAAGAGGCTAGGGCCCTACGAGCAGTACTTC.

This clonotype appeared a few times. The chain uses TRBV20-1 and TRBJ2-7; D is possibly TRBD1 (6 bases). This CDR3 is 12 amino acids long. V was cut by 6 bases and J by 5 bases, with 14 bases left in between. Germline loops: CDR1 DFQATT, CDR2 SNEGSKA (reference sequence). CDR3 protein: CSATKQGDEQYF. For the CDR3, the DNA is TGCAGTGCCACTAAACAGGGAGACGAGCAGTACTTC.

This clonotype has a count of ten or more. The chain combines TRBV10-2 with TRBJ2-7; the D gene is possibly TRBD2 (6 bases). The CDR3 spans 14 residues. The V gene's germline CDR1 is WSHSY and CDR2 SAAADI. Trimming shortened V by 11 bases and J by 3 bases, and 20 bases separated the two germline ends. The CDR3 is CAAWAGTSLYEQYF. The CDR3 bases are TGCGCCGCTTGGGCCGGGACTTCGCTCTACGAGCAGTACTTC.

This clonotype occurred many times. This chain links TRBV5-4 with TRBJ2-1, with D possibly matching TRBD2 (6 bases). The V gene lost 4 bases and the J gene lost 2 bases, with 16 bases spanning the gap. This CDR3 has 16 amino acids. CDR1 is SGHNT and CDR2 is YYREEE in the germline V gene (reference sequence). The CDR3 is CASSRGIADAYNEQFF. DNA for the CDR3: TGTGCCAGCAGCCGAGGGATAGCGGACGCCTACAATGAGCAGTTCTTC. The entire variable domain, with the rest obtained from reference TRBV5-4 and TRBJ2-1, is as follows: ETGVTQSPTHLIKTRGQQVTLRCSSQSGHNTVSWYQQALGQGPQFIFQYYREEENGRGNFPPRFSGLQFPNYSSELNVNALELDDSALYLCASSRGIADAYNEQFFGPGTRLTVL.

Many counts were recorded for this clonotype. The chain carries TRBV20-1 and TRBJ2-7; D perhaps matches TRBD2 (5 bases). Trimming stripped 0 bases from V and 4 bases from J, with 10 bases between. Per germline, CDR1 DFQATT and CDR2 SNEGSKA (reference sequence). The CDR3 loop spans 13 amino acids. The chain's CDR3 is CSARDLAEYEQYF. CDR3 DNA: TGCAGTGCTAGAGATCTAGCAGAGTACGAGCAGTACTTC.

The chain uses TRBV25-1 and TRBJ2-2; D unresolved. Germline V gene sequence: CDR1 MGHDK, CDR2 SYGVNS. V lost 7 bases to trimming and J lost 1 base, with 4 bases between them. There are 12 residues in the CDR3. The CDR3 region is CASTLNTGELFF. As DNA, the CDR3 is TGTGCCAGCACTCTGAACACCGGGGAGCTGTTTTTT.